Shown below are 5 T cell receptor beta chains from a single sample sequenced in a study of blood T cell repertoires in COVID-19. Here immunoSEQ multiplex PCR was the method, and the copy in TCRdb shows in-frame clones only, minus some. The table has under 150,000 clones, 65% to 85% seen once. The sample taken for sequencing was peripheral blood. These receptors all come from a woman aged 60 to 75 with acute or convalescent COVID-19.

The chain employs TRBV28 and TRBJ2-7, with D perhaps TRBD2 (6 bases). The germline gives CDR1 MDHEN, CDR2 SYDVKM. Trimming took 8 bases from V and 7 from J, leaving 21 bases between them. CDR3 size: 14 residues. The CDR3 loop is CASHSERAGGEQYF. In DNA form, the CDR3 reads TGTGCCAGCCATTCCGAACGGGCAGGAGGGGAGCAGTACTTC.

The V and J genes are TRBV5-4 and TRBJ2-7; 8 bases line up with TRBD1. V shed 0 bases, J shed 6 bases, and the junction held 2 bases outside the gene matches. Germline V CDR1 and CDR2: SGHNT, YYREEE (reference sequence). The CDR3 totals 13 residues. The CDR3 loop reads CASSLGQGTEQYF. Here the CDR3 DNA reads TGTGCCAGCAGCTTGGGACAGGGGACCGAGCAGTACTTC.

The CDR3 protein is CASSFIYLAGAPNEQYF. The DNA for the CDR3 is TGTGCCAGCAGCTTTATATATTTAGCGGGAGCTCCCAACGAGCAGTACTTC. This chain uses TRBV11-3 with TRBJ2-7, with TRBD2 matching 9 bases. Per germline, CDR1 SGHNT and CDR2 YENEEA. This CDR3 comprises 17 residues. Trimming at V came to 3 bases and at J to 5 bases, leaving 14 bases not matched to a gene.

The gene calls are TRBV6-1 and TRBJ2-6, with 10 bases fitting TRBD1. Germline values: CDR1 MNHNS, CDR2 SASEGT. Trimming removed 4 bases from V and 2 bases from J; junction bases left unmatched: 8. This CDR3 comprises 18 residues. As DNA, the CDR3 is TGTGCCAGCAGTGCTAAAAGGACAGGGGGGACTGGGGCCAACGTCCTGACTTTC. This encodes CASSAKRTGGTGANVLTF.

This rearrangement joins TRBV3-1 (or the pseudogene TRBV3-2) to TRBJ2-7; 8 bases agree with TRBD1. Germline-derived CDR1 and CDR2 are LGHDT and YNNKEL (reference sequence). Unmatched junction bases numbered 5, after V lost 4 bases and J lost 6 bases. The CDR3 contains 13 residues. The CDR3 protein is CASSPGTGGEQYF. The CDR3 nucleotides read TGTGCCAGCAGCCCTGGGACAGGCGGCGAGCAGTACTTC.